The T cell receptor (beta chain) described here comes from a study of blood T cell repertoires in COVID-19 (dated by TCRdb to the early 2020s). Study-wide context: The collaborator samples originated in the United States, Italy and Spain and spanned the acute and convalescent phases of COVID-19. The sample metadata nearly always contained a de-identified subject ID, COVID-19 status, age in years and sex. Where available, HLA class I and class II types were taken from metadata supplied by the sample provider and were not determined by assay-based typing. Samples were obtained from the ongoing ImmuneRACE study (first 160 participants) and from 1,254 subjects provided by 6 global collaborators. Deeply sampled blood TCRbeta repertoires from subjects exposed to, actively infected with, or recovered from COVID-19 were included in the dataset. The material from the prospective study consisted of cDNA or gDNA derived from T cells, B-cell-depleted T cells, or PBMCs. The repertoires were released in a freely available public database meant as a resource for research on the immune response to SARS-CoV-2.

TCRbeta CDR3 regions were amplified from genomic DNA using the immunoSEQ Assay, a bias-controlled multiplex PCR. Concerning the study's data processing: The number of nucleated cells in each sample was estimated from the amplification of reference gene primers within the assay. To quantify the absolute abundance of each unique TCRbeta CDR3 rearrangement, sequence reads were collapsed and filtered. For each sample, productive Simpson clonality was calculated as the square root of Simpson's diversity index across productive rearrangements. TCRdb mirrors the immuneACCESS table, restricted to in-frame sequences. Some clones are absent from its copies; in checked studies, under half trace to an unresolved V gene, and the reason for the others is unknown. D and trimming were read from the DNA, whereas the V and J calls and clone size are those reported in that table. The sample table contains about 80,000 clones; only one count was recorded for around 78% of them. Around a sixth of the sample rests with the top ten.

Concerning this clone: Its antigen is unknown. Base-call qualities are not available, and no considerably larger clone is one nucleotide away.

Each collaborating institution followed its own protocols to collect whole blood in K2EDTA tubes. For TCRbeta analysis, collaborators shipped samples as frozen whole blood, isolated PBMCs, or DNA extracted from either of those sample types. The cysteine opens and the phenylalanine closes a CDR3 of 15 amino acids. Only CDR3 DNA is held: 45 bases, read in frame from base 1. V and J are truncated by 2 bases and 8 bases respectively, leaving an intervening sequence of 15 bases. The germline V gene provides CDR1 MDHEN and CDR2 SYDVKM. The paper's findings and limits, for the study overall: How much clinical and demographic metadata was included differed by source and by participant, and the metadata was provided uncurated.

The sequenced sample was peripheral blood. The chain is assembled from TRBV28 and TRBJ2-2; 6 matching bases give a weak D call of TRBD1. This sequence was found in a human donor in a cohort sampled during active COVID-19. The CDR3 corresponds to CASSLGDTRVGELFF. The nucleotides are TGTGCCAGCAGTTTAGGGGACACCCGAGTAGGGGAGCTGTTTTTT.